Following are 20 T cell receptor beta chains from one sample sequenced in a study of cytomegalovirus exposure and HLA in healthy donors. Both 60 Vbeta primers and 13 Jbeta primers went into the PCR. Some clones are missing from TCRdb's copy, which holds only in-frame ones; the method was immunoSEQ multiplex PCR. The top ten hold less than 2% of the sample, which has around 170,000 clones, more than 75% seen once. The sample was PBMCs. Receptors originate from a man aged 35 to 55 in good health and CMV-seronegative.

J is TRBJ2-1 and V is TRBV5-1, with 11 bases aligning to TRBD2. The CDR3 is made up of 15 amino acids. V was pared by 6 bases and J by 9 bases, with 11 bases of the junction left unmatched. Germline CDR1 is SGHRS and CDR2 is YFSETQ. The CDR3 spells CASTRGSTSGVEQFF. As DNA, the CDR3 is TGCGCCAGCACCCGGGGTTCGACTAGCGGGGTTGAGCAGTTCTTC.

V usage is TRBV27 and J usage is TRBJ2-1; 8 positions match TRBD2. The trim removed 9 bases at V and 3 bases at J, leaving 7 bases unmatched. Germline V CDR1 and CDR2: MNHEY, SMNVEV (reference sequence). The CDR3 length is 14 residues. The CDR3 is CASYAGGFYNEQFF. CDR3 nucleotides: TGTGCCAGTTATGCGGGAGGATTCTACAATGAGCAGTTCTTC.

CDR3 bases: TGTGCCAGCAGTTACAGGGCAGGGGCTGGGTACGAGCAGTACTTC. This gives the protein CASSYRAGAGYEQYF. V usage is TRBV6-5 and J usage is TRBJ2-7; a weak D match, TRBD1 (6 bases). In germline, CDR1 is MNHEY, CDR2 SVGAGI. The V end was cut by 2 bases, the J end by 4 bases, with 15 bases between. CDR3 size: 15 residues.

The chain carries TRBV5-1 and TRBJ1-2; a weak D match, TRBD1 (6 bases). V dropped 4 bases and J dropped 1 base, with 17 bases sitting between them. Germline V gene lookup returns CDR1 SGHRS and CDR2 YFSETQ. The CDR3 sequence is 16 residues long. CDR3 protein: CASSPGRTAYNYGYTF. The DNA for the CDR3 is TGCGCCAGCAGCCCCGGAAGGACAGCCTATAACTATGGCTACACCTTC.

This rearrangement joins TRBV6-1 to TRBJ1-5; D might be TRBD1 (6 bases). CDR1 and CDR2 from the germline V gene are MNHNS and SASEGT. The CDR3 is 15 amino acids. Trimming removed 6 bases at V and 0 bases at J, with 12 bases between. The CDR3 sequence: CASSTQGFSNQPQHF. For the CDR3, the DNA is TGTGCCAGCAGCACTCAGGGGTTTAGCAATCAGCCCCAGCATTTT.

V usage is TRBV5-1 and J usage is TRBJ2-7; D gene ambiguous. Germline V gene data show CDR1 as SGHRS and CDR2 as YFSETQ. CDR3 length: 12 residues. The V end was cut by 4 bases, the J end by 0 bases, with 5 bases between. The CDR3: CASSPSSYEQYF. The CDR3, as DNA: TGCGCCAGCAGCCCCAGCTCCTACGAGCAGTACTTC.

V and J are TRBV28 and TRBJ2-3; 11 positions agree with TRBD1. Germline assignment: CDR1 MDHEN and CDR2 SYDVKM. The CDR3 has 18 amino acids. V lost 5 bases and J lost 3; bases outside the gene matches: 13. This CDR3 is CASSPHTGTGGVTDTQYF. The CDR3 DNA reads TGTGCCAGCAGTCCACACACCGGGACAGGGGGTGTGACAGATACGCAGTATTTT.

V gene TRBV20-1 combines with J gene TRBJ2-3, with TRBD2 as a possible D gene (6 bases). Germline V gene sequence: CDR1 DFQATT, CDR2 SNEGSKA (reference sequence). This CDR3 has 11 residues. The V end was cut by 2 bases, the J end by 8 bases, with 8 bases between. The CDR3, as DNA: TGCAGTGCTAGACTAGCGACTACGCAGTATTTT. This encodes CSARLATTQYF.

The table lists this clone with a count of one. The CDR3 sequence: CASSIQPTSTDTQYF. CDR3 nucleotide sequence: TGTGCCAGCAGTATACAGCCAACTAGCACAGATACGCAGTATTTT. The rearrangement joins TRBV6-1 to TRBJ2-3; D is undetermined. CDR3 length equals 15 residues. V lost 5 bases to trimming and J lost 0 bases, with 12 bases between them. Per germline, CDR1 MNHNS and CDR2 SASEGT.

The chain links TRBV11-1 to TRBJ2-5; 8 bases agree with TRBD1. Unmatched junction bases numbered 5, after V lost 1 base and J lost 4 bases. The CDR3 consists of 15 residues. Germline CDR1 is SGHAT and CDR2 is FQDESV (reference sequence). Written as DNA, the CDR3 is TGTGCCAGCAGCTTAGTGACAGGGGTGAGAGAGACCCAGTACTTC. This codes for CASSLVTGVRETQYF.

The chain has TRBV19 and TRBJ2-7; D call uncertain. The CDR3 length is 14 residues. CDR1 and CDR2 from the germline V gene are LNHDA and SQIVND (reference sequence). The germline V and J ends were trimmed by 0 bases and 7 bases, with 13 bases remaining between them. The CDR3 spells CASSIELSAVEQYF. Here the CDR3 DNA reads TGTGCCAGTAGTATAGAGCTTTCGGCGGTGGAGCAGTACTTC.

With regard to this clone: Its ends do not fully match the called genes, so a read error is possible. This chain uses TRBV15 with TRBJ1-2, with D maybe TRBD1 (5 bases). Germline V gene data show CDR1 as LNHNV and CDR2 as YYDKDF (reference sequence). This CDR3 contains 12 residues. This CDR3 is CATSRDKGHAAF. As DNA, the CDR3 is TGTGCCACCAGCAGAGATAAAGGACACGCCGCCTTC.

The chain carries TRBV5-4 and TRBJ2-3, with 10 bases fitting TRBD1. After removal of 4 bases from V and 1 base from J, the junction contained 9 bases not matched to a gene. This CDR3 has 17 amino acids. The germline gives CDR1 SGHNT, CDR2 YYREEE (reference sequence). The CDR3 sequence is CASSPGTGAKRTDTQYF. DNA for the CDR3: TGTGCCAGCAGCCCAGGGACAGGGGCCAAGCGCACAGATACGCAGTATTTT.

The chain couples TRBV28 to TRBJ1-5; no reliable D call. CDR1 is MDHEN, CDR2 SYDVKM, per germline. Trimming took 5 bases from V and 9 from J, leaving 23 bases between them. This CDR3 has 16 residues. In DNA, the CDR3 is TGTGCCAGCAGTCCTCTCGGGGAGGGCGGGGTGGCGCCCCAGCATTTT. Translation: CASSPLGEGGVAPQHF.

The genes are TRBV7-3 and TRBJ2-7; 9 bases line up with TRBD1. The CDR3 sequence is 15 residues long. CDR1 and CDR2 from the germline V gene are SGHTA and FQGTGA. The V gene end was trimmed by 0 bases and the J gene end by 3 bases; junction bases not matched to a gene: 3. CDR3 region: CASSLTGQGNYEQYF. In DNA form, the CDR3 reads TGTGCCAGCAGCTTAACGGGACAGGGTAACTACGAGCAGTACTTC.

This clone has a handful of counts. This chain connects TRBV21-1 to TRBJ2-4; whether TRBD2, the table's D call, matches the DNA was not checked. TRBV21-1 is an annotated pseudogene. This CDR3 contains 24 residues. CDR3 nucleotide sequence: TGTGCCAGCAGCAAAGTGGGACTCATCATCACATCGCTTAAGACTCAGCTAGCCAAAAACATTCAGTACTTC. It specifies CASSKVGLIITSLKTQLAKNIQYF.

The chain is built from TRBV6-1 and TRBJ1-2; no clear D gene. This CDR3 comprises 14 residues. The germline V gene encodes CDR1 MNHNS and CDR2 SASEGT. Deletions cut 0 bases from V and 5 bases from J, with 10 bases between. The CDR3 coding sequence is TGTGCCAGCAGTGAAGCCGGGATCGGGTATGGCTACACCTTC. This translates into CASSEAGIGYGYTF.

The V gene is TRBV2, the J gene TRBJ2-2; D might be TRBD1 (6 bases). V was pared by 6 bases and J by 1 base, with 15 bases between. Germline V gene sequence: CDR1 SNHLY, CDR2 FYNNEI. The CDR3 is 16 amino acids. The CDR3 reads CASSAGQLRNTGELFF. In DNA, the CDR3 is TGTGCCAGCAGCGCCGGACAGTTAAGGAACACCGGGGAGCTGTTTTTT.

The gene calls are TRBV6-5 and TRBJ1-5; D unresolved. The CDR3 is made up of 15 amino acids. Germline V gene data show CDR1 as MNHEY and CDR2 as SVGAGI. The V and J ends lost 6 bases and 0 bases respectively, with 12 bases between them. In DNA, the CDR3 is TGTGCCAGCAGCAGGCGACGGTATAGCAATCAGCCCCAGCATTTT. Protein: CASSRRRYSNQPQHF.

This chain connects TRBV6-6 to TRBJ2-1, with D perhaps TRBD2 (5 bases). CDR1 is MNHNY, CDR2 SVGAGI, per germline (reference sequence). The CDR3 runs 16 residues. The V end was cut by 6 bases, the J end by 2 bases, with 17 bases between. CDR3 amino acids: CASRSQRRSAYNEQFF. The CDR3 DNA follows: TGTGCCAGCAGAAGCCAGAGGAGGTCCGCCTACAATGAGCAGTTCTTC.